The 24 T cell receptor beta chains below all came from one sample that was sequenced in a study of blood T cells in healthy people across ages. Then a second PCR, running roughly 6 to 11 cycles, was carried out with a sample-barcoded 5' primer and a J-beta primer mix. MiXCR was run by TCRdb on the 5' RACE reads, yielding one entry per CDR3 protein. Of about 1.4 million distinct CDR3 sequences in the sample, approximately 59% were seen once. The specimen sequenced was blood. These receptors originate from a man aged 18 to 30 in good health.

CDR3 DNA sequence: TGTGCCAGCAGTCCAGGGTGGTACACTGAAGCTTTCTTT. It codes for CASSPGWYTEAFF. V gene TRBV25-1 combines with J gene TRBJ1-1, with D tentatively TRBD1 (5 bases). V was trimmed by 5 bases and J by 3 bases, leaving 10 bases between them. CDR3 length: 13 amino acids. CDR1 is MGHDK and CDR2 is SYGVNS in the germline V gene.

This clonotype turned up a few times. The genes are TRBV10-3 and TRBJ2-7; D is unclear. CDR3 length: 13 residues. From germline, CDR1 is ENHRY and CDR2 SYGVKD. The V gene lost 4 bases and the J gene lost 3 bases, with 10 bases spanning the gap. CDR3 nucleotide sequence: TGTGCCATCAGTGGTAGTCAGGACTACGAGCAGTACTTC. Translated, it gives CAISGSQDYEQYF.

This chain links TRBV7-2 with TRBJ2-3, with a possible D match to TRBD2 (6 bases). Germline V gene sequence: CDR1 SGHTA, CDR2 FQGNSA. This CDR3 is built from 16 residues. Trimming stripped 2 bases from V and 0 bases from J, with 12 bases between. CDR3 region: CASSLTGVASTDTQYF. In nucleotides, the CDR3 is TGTGCCAGCAGCTTAACGGGGGTGGCTAGCACAGATACGCAGTATTTT.

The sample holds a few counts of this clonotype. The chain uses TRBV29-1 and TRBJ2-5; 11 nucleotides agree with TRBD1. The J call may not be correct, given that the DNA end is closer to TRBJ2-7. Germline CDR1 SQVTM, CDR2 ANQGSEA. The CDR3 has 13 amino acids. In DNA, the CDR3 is TGCAGCGTCGCAGGGACAGGGGGTGGCGAGCAGTACTTC. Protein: CSVAGTGGGEQYF.

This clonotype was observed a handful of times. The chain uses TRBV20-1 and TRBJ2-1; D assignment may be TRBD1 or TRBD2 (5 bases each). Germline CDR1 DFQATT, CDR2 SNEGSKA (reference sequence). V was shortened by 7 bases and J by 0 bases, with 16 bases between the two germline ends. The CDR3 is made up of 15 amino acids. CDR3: CSVSDGTYSYNEQFF. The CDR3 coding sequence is TGCAGTGTTTCCGACGGGACGTACTCCTACAATGAGCAGTTCTTC.

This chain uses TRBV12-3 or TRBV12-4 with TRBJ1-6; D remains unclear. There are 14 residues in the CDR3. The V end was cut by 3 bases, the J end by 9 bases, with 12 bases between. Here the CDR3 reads CASSLRGGSSPLHF. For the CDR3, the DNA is TGTGCCAGCAGTTTGCGGGGTGGTAGTTCACCCCTCCACTTT.

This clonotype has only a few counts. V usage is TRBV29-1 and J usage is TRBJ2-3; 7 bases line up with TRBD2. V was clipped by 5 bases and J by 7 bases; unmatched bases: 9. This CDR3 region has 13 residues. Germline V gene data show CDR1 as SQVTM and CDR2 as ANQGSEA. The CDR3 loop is CSVLGGSGNTQYF. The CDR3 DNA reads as TGCAGCGTTCTAGGCGGGAGTGGAAATACGCAGTATTTT.

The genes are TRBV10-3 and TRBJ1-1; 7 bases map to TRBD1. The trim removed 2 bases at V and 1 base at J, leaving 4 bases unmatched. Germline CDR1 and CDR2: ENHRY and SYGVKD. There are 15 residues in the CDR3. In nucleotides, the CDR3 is TGTGCCATCAGTGAGACCGGGACAGAGAACACTGAAGCTTTCTTT. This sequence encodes CAISETGTENTEAFF.

CDR3 residues: CASSFGELAGGLVEQYF. CDR3 DNA sequence: TGCGCCAGCAGCTTCGGCGAGTTAGCGGGGGGCCTTGTGGAGCAGTACTTC. The J gene is TRBJ2-7, the V gene TRBV5-1; 10 bases are shared with TRBD2. CDR1 and CDR2 from the germline V gene are SGHRS and YFSETQ. The CDR3 extends over 17 amino acids. V was pared by 2 bases and J by 7 bases, with 15 bases of the junction left unmatched.

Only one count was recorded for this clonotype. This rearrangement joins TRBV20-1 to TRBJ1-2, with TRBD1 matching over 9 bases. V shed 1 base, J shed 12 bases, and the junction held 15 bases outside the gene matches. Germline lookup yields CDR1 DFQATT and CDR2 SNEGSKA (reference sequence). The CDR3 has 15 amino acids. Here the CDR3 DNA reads TGCAGTGCTAGAGCCCAGGGACAGGGACTAAACGGAGACACCTTC. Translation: CSARAQGQGLNGDTF.

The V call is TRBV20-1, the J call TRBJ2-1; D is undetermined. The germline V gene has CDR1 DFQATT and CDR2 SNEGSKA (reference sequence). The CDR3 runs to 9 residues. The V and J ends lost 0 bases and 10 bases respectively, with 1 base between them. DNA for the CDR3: TGCAGTGCTAGAGACGAGCAGTTCTTC. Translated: CSARDEQFF.

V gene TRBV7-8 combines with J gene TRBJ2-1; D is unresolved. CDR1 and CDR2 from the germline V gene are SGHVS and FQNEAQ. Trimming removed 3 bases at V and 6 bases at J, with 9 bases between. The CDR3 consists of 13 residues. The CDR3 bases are TGTGCCAGCAGCTTCGGGCCCGGCAATGAGCAGTTCTTC. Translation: CASSFGPGNEQFF.

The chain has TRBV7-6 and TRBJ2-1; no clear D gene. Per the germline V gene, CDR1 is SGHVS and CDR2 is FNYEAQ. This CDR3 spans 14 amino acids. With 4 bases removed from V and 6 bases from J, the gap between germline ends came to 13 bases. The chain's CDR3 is CASSSKGGGNEQFF. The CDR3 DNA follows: TGTGCCAGCAGCTCCAAGGGTGGTGGCAATGAGCAGTTCTTC. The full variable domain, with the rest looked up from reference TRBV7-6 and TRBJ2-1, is GAGVSQSPRYKVTKRGQDVALRCDPISGHVSLYWYRQALGQGPEFLTYFNYEAQQDKSGLPNDRFSAERPEGSISTLTIQRTEQRDSAMYRCASSSKGGGNEQFFGPGTRLTVL.

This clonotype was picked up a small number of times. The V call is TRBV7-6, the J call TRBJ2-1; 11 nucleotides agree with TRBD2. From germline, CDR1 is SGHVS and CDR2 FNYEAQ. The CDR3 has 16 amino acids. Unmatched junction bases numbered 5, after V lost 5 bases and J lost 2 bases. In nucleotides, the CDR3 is TGTGCCAGCAGCCCAAATAGCGGGGGGGCCTACAATGAGCAGTTCTTC. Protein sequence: CASSPNSGGAYNEQFF.

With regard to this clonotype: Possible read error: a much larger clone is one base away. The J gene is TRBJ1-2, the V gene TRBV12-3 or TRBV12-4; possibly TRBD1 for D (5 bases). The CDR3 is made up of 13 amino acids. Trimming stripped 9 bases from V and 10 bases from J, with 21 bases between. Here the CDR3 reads CARSRTGHGAYTF. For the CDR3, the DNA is TGTGCCAGAAGTCGCACTGGACATGGCGCCTACACCTTC.

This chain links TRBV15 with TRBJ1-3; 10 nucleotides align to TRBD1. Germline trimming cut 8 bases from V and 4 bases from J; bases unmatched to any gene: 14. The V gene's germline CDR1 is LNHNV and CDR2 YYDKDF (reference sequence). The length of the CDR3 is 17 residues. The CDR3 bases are TGTGCCACCGCCGGGACAGGGGCATTAAGTGCGGGAAACACCATATATTTT. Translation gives CATAGTGALSAGNTIYF.

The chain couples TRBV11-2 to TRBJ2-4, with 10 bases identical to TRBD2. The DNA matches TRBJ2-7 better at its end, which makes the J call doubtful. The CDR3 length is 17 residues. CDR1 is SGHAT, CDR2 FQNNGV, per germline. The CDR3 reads CASSIGTSVIIFYEQYF. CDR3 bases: TGTGCCAGCAGCATCGGGACTAGCGTGATAATTTTCTACGAGCAGTACTTC.

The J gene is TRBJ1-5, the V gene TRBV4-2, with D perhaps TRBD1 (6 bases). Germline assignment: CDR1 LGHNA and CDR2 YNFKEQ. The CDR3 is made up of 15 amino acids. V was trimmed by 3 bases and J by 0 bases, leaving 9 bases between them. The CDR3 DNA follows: TGTGCCAGCAGCCATAGACAGGCTAGCAATCAGCCCCAGCATTTT. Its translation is CASSHRQASNQPQHF.

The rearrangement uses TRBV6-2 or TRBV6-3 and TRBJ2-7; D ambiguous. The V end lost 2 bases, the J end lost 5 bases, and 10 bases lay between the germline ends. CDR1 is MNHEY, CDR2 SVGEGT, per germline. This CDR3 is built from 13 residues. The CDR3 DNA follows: TGTGCCAGCAGTTACCAGAGAATCGACGAGCAGTACTTC. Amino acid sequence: CASSYQRIDEQYF.

CDR3 protein: CASSPSSQETQYF. The CDR3 DNA is TGTGCCAGCTCACCATCCAGCCAAGAGACCCAGTACTTC. This rearrangement joins TRBV18 to TRBJ2-5, with no clear D. Trimming took off 2 bases at V and 1 base at J, with 5 bases between the two ends. Germline V gene sequence: CDR1 KGHSH, CDR2 LQKENI. CDR3 length equals 13 residues.

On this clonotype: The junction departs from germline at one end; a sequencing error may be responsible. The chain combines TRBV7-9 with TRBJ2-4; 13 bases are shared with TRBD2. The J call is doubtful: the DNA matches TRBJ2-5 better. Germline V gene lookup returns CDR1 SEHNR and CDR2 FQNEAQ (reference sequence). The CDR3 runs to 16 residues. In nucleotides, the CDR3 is TGTGCCGGCAGCCCCGGGACTAGCGGGACCAGTGAGACCCAGTACTTC. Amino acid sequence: CAGSPGTSGTSETQYF.

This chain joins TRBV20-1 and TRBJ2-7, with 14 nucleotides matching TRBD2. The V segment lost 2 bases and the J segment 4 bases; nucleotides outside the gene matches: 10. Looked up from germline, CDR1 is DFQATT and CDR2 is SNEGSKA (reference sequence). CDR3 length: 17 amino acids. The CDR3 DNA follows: TGCAGTGCTAGATCTGGTAGACTAGCGGGAGGGCCGTACGAGCAGTACTTC. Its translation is CSARSGRLAGGPYEQYF.

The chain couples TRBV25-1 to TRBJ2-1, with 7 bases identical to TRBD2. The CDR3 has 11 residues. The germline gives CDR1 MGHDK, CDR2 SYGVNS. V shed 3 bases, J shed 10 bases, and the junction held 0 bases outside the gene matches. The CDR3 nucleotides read TGTGCCAGCAGTGAGGGGGGGGAGCAGTTCTTC. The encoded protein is CASSEGGEQFF.

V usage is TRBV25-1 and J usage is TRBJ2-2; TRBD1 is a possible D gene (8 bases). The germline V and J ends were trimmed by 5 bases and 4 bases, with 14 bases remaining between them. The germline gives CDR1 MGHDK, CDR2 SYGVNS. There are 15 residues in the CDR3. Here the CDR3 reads CASSYRGGATGELFF. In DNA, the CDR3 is TGTGCCAGCAGTTACAGGGGGGGGGCCACCGGGGAGCTGTTTTTT.